The 26 T cell receptor beta chains below all came from one sample that was sequenced in a study of CD8+ T cells in alopecia areata. TCR sequencing used cDNA made by reverse transcription of extracted RNA. Sequencing used immunoSEQ multiplex PCR; TCRdb keeps in-frame clones, though not all of them. The sample holds about 110,000 clones, and no clone turns up only once. What was sequenced was lesional skin. All receptors derive from a C3H/HeJ mouse with alopecia areata. The MHC haplotype recorded for the strain is H2-k.

There are a few counts of this clone. DNA and listed protein disagree at residue 12, so the protein shown here was translated from the DNA. Germline and genes here are mouse. The read is 3 residues too short to cover the CDR3 end, so that end is filled in from the germline J gene. The chain carries TRBV13-1 and TRBJ1-6, with 8 bases that match TRBD1. TRBJ1-6 is an ORF, with its function uncertain. This CDR3 is built from 15 residues. Unmatched junction bases numbered 1, after V lost 3 bases and J lost 2 bases. CDR1 and CDR2 from the germline V gene are NSHNY and SYGAGN. The CDR3 reads CASSGRGPYNSPLYF. CDR3 bases read: TGTGCCAGCAGTGGCAGGGGGCCCTATAATTCGCCC.

This clone turned up a few times. The DNA translation disagrees with the TCRdb protein at residue 9, so the protein in this description comes from the DNA. Here the gene names and germline are mouse. Read coverage stops 3 residues before the CDR3 terminus; the germline J gene supplies the remainder. The chain combines TRBV13-1 with TRBJ1-6; D gene ambiguous. TRBJ1-6 is an ORF, and what it does is uncertain. Trimming left V 1 base short and J 9 bases short, with 5 bases between. From germline, CDR1 is NSHNY and CDR2 SYGAGN. This CDR3 is 12 amino acids long. The CDR3 is CASSDKGSPLYF. The DNA read from the CDR3 is TGTGCCAGCAGTGATAAGGGTTCGCCC.

Turning to this clone: Gene names denote mouse genes. The CDR3 extends 4 residues past the end of the read, so its final part is completed from the germline J gene. V is TRBV19 and J is TRBJ2-7; 9 bases fit TRBD2. Germline V gene lookup returns CDR1 FNHDT and CDR2 SITEND (reference sequence). This CDR3 spans 13 amino acids. The CDR3 loop reads CASRGDWEYEQYF. The sequenced CDR3 bases are TGTGCCAGCAGAGGGGACTGGGAGTAT.

Regarding this clone: Translating the DNA gives a protein that differs from the TCRdb entry at residue 12; the protein shown here is that DNA translation. Gene names and germline match the mouse. CDR3 DNA (partial): TGTGCCAGCGGTGATTCACAGGGGGCGGGAAATACG. Protein: CASGDSQGAGNT. The entire CDR3 protein reads CASGDSQGAGNTLYF. The chain has TRBV13-2 and TRBJ1-3; 9 bases line up with TRBD1. The read halts 3 residues ahead of the CDR3 end, with the missing end drawn from the germline J gene. Trimming took 1 base from V and 4 from J; bases not matched to a gene: 3. Per the germline V gene, CDR1 is NNHNN and CDR2 is SYGAGS (reference sequence). The CDR3 extends over 15 amino acids.

Regarding this clone: Gene names refer to mouse genes. The read ends 4 residues shy of where the CDR3 ends; the end is completed using the germline J gene. The V call is TRBV13-3, the J call TRBJ1-4, with a possible D match to TRBD1 (6 bases). The CDR3 totals 16 residues. With 0 bases removed from V and 1 base from J, the gap between germline ends came to 10 bases. The V gene's germline CDR1 is NNHDY and CDR2 SYVADS. This chain's CDR3 is CASSDGSGDSNERLFF. The part of the CDR3 DNA that was read is TGTGCCAGCAGTGATGGCTCAGGGGATTCCAACGAA.

This clone was detected only a few times. TCRdb gives a protein that differs at residue 11 from what the DNA encodes, so the protein here is translated from the DNA. Mouse germline and gene names are used. The covered CDR3 bases are TGTGCCAGCAGCCTGGGGGGGGGTGGATCGCCC. It specifies CASSLGGGGSP. The full CDR3 protein reads CASSLGGGGSPLYF. The chain couples TRBV19 to TRBJ1-6; possibly TRBD1 for D (5 bases). The CDR3 end falls 3 residues outside the read, so it is completed with the germline J gene. TRBJ1-6 is labeled an ORF, and its function is uncertain. CDR3 length: 14 amino acids. The V gene's germline CDR1 is FNHDT and CDR2 SITEND (reference sequence). Trimming shortened V by 5 bases and J by 10 bases, and 16 bases separated the two germline ends.

This clone was found a few times. These gene names are mouse names. Distinct nucleotide sequences in the sample also encode this CDR3. The part of the CDR3 DNA that was read is TGCACCTGCAGTGCAGATCTCGGGACAGGGGGGGAT. Its protein is CTCSADLGTGGD. The whole CDR3 is CTCSADLGTGGDEQYF. V and J are TRBV1 and TRBJ2-7; TRBD1 matches 11 bases. The CDR3 extends 4 residues past the end of the read, so its final part is completed from the germline J gene. The CDR3 is 16 amino acids. Germline loops: CDR1 NSQYPW, CDR2 LRSPGD (reference sequence).

This clone has more than one count but fewer than ten. The gene names here belong to mouse. The CDR3 end falls 4 residues outside the read, so it is completed with the germline J gene. The chain uses TRBV13-3 and TRBJ2-3; 8 nucleotides line up with TRBD1. The CDR3 is made up of 16 amino acids. Germline V lookup: CDR1 NNHDY, CDR2 SYVADS. J was trimmed by 0 bases and V by 0 bases; bases with no gene match: 3. The DNA read from the CDR3 is TGTGCCAGCAGTGATGTGGACAGGGTTAGTGCAGAA. It translates to CASSDVDRVSAE. The whole CDR3 region reads CASSDVDRVSAETLYF.

Comment on this clone: The listed genes are named as in mouse. Coverage ceases 4 residues before the CDR3 finishes, and the germline J gene fills in the end. The chain joins TRBV1 to TRBJ2-2; 7 bases match TRBD2. Germline V gene lookup returns CDR1 NSQYPW and CDR2 LRSPGD (reference sequence). Trimming removed 0 bases from V and 1 base from J; junction bases left unmatched: 5. CDR3 length: 17 amino acids. The CDR3 bases that were read are TGCACCTGCAGTGCAGATATCGGGGGGGTAAACACCGGG. Translation: CTCSADIGGVNTG. The complete CDR3 sequence is CTCSADIGGVNTGQLYF.

This clone was counted ten times or more. Gene names and germline refer to mouse. The CDR3 extends 4 residues past the end of the read, so its final part is completed from the germline J gene. The chain employs TRBV19 and TRBJ1-1; TRBD1 is a possible D gene (6 bases). The CDR3 covers 12 residues. Trimming stripped 4 bases from V and 4 bases from J, with 8 bases between. Germline V gene lookup returns CDR1 FNHDT and CDR2 SITEND (reference sequence). The sequenced part of the CDR3 DNA is TGTGCCAGCAGTCCACAGGGCACA. The encoded protein is CASSPQGT. The entire CDR3 is CASSPQGTEVFF.

This clone was counted between two and nine times. The genes and germline here are from mouse. Sequencing ends 4 residues short of the CDR3 end; the germline J gene provides the rest. V usage is TRBV19 and J usage is TRBJ2-3; D not resolved. The CDR3 runs 15 residues. Trimming cost V 2 bases and J 0 bases, with 10 bases left between them. Germline V gene data show CDR1 as FNHDT and CDR2 as SITEND (reference sequence). The CDR3 protein is CASSIQVASAETLYF. CDR3 DNA, as far as it was read: TGTGCCAGCAGTATCCAGGTCGCTAGTGCAGAA.

This clone turned up a few times. Genes and germline come from the mouse. The missing CDR3 end, 4 residues past where the read stops, is filled in from the germline J gene. The rearrangement links TRBV1 to TRBJ1-1; D is undetermined. This CDR3 is built from 15 residues. The germline V gene encodes CDR1 NSQYPW and CDR2 LRSPGD (reference sequence). The chain's CDR3 is CTCSADEWGRTEVFF. CDR3 DNA, as far as it was read: TGCACCTGCAGTGCAGATGAGTGGGGAAGGACA.

This clone was detected a few times. Gene and germline names: mouse. The read falls 4 residues short of the CDR3 end, and the missing part is taken from the germline J gene. The chain recombines TRBV29 with TRBJ2-1; perhaps TRBD2 as D (6 bases). Germline V gene data show CDR1 as MSHET and CDR2 as SYDVDS. This CDR3 comprises 14 residues. Trimming removed 4 bases at V and 3 bases at J, with 10 bases between. The CDR3 protein is CASSWRGVYAEQFF. The CDR3 DNA, read in part, is TGTGCTAGCAGTTGGCGGGGGGTCTATGCT.

Note on this clone: Germline and genes here are mouse. Coverage ceases 4 residues before the CDR3 finishes, and the germline J gene fills in the end. The chain uses TRBV13-3 and TRBJ2-4; D unresolved. Trimming removed 0 bases from V and 0 bases from J, with 8 bases in between. The germline CDR1 and CDR2 sequences are NNHDY and SYVADS. This CDR3 has 15 amino acids. The covered CDR3 bases are TGTGCCAGCAGTGATGAGACACTTAGTCAAAAC. Its protein product is CASSDETLSQN. The entire CDR3 is CASSDETLSQNTLYF.

This clone was detected a few times. Each gene name is a mouse one. The read halts 4 residues ahead of the CDR3 end, with the missing end drawn from the germline J gene. The gene calls are TRBV19 and TRBJ2-3, with D maybe TRBD1 (6 bases). Trimming removed 5 bases from V and 0 bases from J, with 13 bases in between. The CDR3 covers 15 residues. Germline CDR1 is FNHDT and CDR2 is SITEND (reference sequence). CDR3 amino acids: CASSQPGQSAETLYF. The part of the CDR3 DNA that was read is TGTGCCAGCAGCCAACCGGGACAAAGTGCAGAA.

In its sample, this clone was seen many times. Gene names are the mouse ones. Read sequence stops 4 residues before the CDR3 end, and the germline J gene provides the missing end. The chain is built from TRBV13-3 and TRBJ2-1; possibly TRBD1 for D (7 bases). Between the trimmed V and J ends, which lost 0 bases and 3 bases, there was a span of 10 bases. Germline V gene data show CDR1 as NNHDY and CDR2 as SYVADS. The CDR3 runs to 15 residues. CDR3 DNA, as far as it was read: TGTGCCAGCAGTGATGAGGGGGCAGGCTATGCT. Its translation is CASSDEGAGYA. The entire CDR3 protein is CASSDEGAGYAEQFF.

This clone turned up a few times. The gene symbols are mouse symbols. The CDR3 extends 4 residues past the end of the read, so its final part is completed from the germline J gene. The chain carries TRBV1 and TRBJ2-2; the D gene is possibly TRBD1 (6 bases). CDR1 is NSQYPW, CDR2 LRSPGD, per germline (reference sequence). This CDR3 has 14 amino acids. CDR3 sequence: CTCSARQEGGQLYF. Partial CDR3 DNA: TGCACCTGCAGTGCCAGACAGGAGGGCGGG.

With regard to this clone: Gene labels here are mouse ones. The CDR3 extends 4 residues past the end of the read, so its final part is completed from the germline J gene. The chain joins TRBV19 to TRBJ2-7; TRBD2 might be the D (5 bases). CDR1 and CDR2 from the germline V gene are FNHDT and SITEND (reference sequence). The CDR3 runs 11 residues. The sequenced part of the CDR3 DNA is TGTGCCAGCAGGGACTTTTAT. It translates to CASRDFY. The whole CDR3 protein reads CASRDFYEQYF.

The sample holds a few counts of this clone. Mouse names are used for the genes. The read comes to an end 4 residues before the CDR3 does, leaving the germline J gene to fill in the end. V and J are TRBV1 and TRBJ2-7; 11 bases agree with TRBD1. CDR1 and CDR2 from the germline V gene are NSQYPW and LRSPGD (reference sequence). This CDR3 contains 16 residues. CDR3 DNA (partial): TGCACCTGCAGTGCAGATCGGGGACAGGGGGATTAT. This gives the protein CTCSADRGQGDY. The CDR3 as a whole reads CTCSADRGQGDYEQYF.

Notes on this clone: Genes and germline come from the mouse. The CDR3 bases that were read are TGTGCCAGCAGAAACACAGGGAACACA. Translated: CASRNTGNT. The whole CDR3 protein is CASRNTGNTEVFF. V gene TRBV13-3 combines with J gene TRBJ1-1, with D perhaps matching TRBD1 (5 bases). Read coverage stops 4 residues before the CDR3 terminus; the germline J gene supplies the remainder. Trimming took 5 bases from V and 1 from J, leaving 9 bases between them. Germline CDR1 and CDR2: NNHDY and SYVADS. This CDR3 is 13 amino acids long.

With regard to this clone: The gene names given are mouse names. The read is 4 residues too short to cover the CDR3 end, so that end is filled in from the germline J gene. The sample holds other DNA sequences that translate to the same CDR3. This chain links TRBV13-3 with TRBJ2-2, with D possibly being TRBD1 (6 bases). There are 15 residues in the CDR3. Germline V lookup: CDR1 NNHDY, CDR2 SYVADS. Deletions cut 3 bases from V and 1 base from J, with 10 bases between. CDR3 bases read: TGTGCCAGCAGTGGCCAGGGGCGAAACACCGGG. Translating it yields CASSGQGRNTG. The complete CDR3 reads CASSGQGRNTGQLYF.

Notes on this clone: Gene names refer to mouse genes. Read sequence stops 4 residues before the CDR3 end, and the germline J gene provides the missing end. The chain uses TRBV19 and TRBJ2-3; 12 nucleotides line up with TRBD2. Trimming at V came to 3 bases and at J to 4 bases, leaving 6 bases not matched to a gene. CDR1 is FNHDT and CDR2 is SITEND in the germline V gene (reference sequence). The CDR3 length is 16 residues. The part of the CDR3 DNA that was read is TGTGCCAGCAGTACGACTGGGGGGGCTTTTCCAGAA. This codes for CASSTTGGAFPE. The CDR3 as a whole reads CASSTTGGAFPETLYF.

Remarks on this clone: Mouse gene names and germline throughout. The CDR3 end lies 4 residues beyond the end of the read and is filled in from the germline J gene. The chain combines TRBV12-1 with TRBJ1-2; 7 nucleotides agree with TRBD1. Trimming at V came to 3 bases and at J to 0 bases, leaving 3 bases not matched to a gene. The germline gives CDR1 SGHSN, CDR2 HYEKVE. This CDR3 is built from 14 residues. The DNA read from the CDR3 is TGTGCCAGCTCTGGGGACAGCGCAAACTCC. Its translation is CASSGDSANS. The full CDR3 protein is CASSGDSANSDYTF.

This clone was seen at least ten times. The protein TCRdb lists differs from the translation of the DNA at residue 14; the protein given here is translated from the DNA itself. Gene names are the mouse ones. The CDR3 DNA, read in part, is TGTGCCAGCAGTGATGCAAGGGCAGGGGATTATAATTCGCCC. Encoded protein: CASSDARAGDYNSP. The entire CDR3 protein is CASSDARAGDYNSPLYF. The J gene is TRBJ1-6, the V gene TRBV13-3; D might be TRBD1 (6 bases). The read ends 3 residues shy of where the CDR3 ends; the end is completed using the germline J gene. TRBJ1-6 is reported as an ORF; its role is uncertain. Germline V lookup: CDR1 NNHDY, CDR2 SYVADS. The CDR3 runs to 17 residues. The V end lost 0 bases, the J end lost 4 bases, and 14 bases lay between the germline ends.

This clone was counted many times. The gene names here belong to mouse. The read ends 4 residues shy of where the CDR3 ends; the end is completed using the germline J gene. The chain is built from TRBV13-1 and TRBJ1-1; 7 positions agree with TRBD1. The germline gives CDR1 NSHNY, CDR2 SYGAGN. The CDR3 runs to 17 residues. The junction had 9 bases not matched to a gene; V was cut back by 0 bases and J by 1 base. The CDR3 protein is CASSDAQLRQGNTEVFF. CDR3 DNA, as far as it was read: TGTGCCAGCAGTGATGCACAGCTGAGACAGGGGAACACA.

This clone was counted a few times. All gene names here are mouse names. The read terminates 4 residues ahead of where the CDR3 ends, so the germline J gene completes it. The gene calls are TRBV19 and TRBJ2-4, with TRBD2 identical over 8 bases. Germline CDR1 and CDR2: FNHDT and SITEND (reference sequence). V dropped 4 bases and J dropped 2; count of bases not matched to a gene: 3. The CDR3 runs 14 residues. Partial CDR3 DNA: TGTGCCAGCAGTTCGACTGGGGATCAAAAC. Its translation: CASSSTGDQN. The CDR3 reads in full as CASSSTGDQNTLYF. Full variable domain (remainder filled in from reference TRBV19 and TRBJ2-4): GGIITQTPKFLIGQEGQKLTLKCQQNFNHDTMYWYRQDSGKGLRLIYYSITENDLQKGDLSEGYDASREKKSSFSLTVTSAQKNEMAVFLCASSSTGDQNTLYFGAGTRLSVL.